The entry below gives a single T cell receptor beta chain sequence along with its context. The length of the CDR3 is 13 residues. From germline, CDR1 is MNHEY and CDR2 SMNVEV (reference sequence). V lost 3 bases and J lost 10, with 15 bases in between. Random hexamers primed reverse transcription of 0.5 to 1 ug RNA. TCR beta CDR3 was amplified by immunoSEQ multiplex PCR. This amplification extended across 54 Vbeta and 13 Jbeta segments. TCRdb reprocessed the immunoSEQ multiplex PCR reads with MiXCR, giving one entry per CDR3 protein. The sample yields 150,000 to 200,000 distinct CDR3 sequences, 94% seen once. The sequenced target, TCR beta, came from blood CD8+ and CD4+ T cells. Included as multiple sclerosis controls were treatment-naive patients who had stable or active relapsing-remitting disease. TEMRA cells were FACS-enriched, while CD8+ and CD4+ T cells were negatively isolated. This sample was included in a study of CD8 T cells in Susac syndrome.

The V and J genes are TRBV27 and TRBJ1-1, with D possibly being TRBD1 (5 bases). This clonotype was sampled from a human donor with multiple sclerosis. The material sequenced was CD4+ T cells from PBMCs. The DNA of the CDR3 is TGTGCCAGCAGTTTGTGGGGAGGGGCGCCAGCTTTCTTT. This codes for CASSLWGGAPAFF.